The sequence of this T cell receptor beta chain was determined in a study of response to subunit inactivated influenza vaccine. Study-level findings and limits: The authors suggested that few new T cells are recruited per seasonal influenza vaccination.

TCRdb processed the RT-PCR reads anew with MiXCR; each CDR3 protein has one entry. The top ten hold approximately 10% of the sample, which has about 650,000 distinct CDR3 sequences, approximately 14% seen once. This clonotype has ten or more counts. Its antigen is unknown. Germline V CDR1 and CDR2: SGHRS, YFSETQ. The V gene end was trimmed by 4 bases and the J gene end by 3 bases; junction bases not matched to a gene: 3. The CDR3 is 14 residues long. The chain carries TRBV5-1 and TRBJ2-2; 7 bases line up with TRBD1. The sequencing used PBMCs from blood, collected roughly 13 days after vaccination. This receptor was identified in a man in his fifties who received an inactivated influenza vaccine. CDR3 nucleotides: TGCGCCAGCAGCGAGGGACAGTACACCGGGGAGCTGTTTTTT. Translated: CASSEGQYTGELFF.